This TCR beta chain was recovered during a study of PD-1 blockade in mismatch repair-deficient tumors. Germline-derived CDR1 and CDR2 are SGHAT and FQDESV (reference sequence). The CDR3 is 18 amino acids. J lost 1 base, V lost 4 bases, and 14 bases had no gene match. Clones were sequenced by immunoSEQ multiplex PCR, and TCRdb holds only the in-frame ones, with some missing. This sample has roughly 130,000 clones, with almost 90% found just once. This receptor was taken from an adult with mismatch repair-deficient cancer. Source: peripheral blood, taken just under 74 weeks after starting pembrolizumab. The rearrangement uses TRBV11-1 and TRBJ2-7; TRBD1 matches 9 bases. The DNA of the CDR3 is TGTGCCAGCAGCTATGGACAAAATTGGGGACAGGGATCCTACGAGCAGTACTTC. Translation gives CASSYGQNWGQGSYEQYF.